This entry describes one TCR beta chain. Sequenced by immunoSEQ multiplex PCR; TCRdb stores in-frame clones only, minus some. The sample has around 120,000 clones; over 75% are singletons. The sample is drawn from a study of blood T cell repertoires in COVID-19. Study-wide context: Researchers got acute and convalescent COVID-19 samples from the United States, Italy and Spain.

V shed 6 bases and J 6 bases; nucleotides not matched to a gene: 10. CDR1 is SGHVS and CDR2 is FQNEAQ in the germline V gene. CDR3 length: 15 residues. The chain uses TRBV7-8 and TRBJ1-4; TRBD1 matches at 7 bases. Material for sequencing was peripheral blood. The clonotype was recovered from a man aged 45-60 years with acute or convalescent COVID-19. The CDR3 nucleotides read TGTGCCAGCAGGAGACAGGGCGGAAGAGATGAAAAACTGTTTTTT. It yields the protein CASRRQGGRDEKLFF. Together with reference TRBV7-8 and TRBJ1-4, the CDR3 gives the full variable domain: GAGVSQSPRYKVAKRGQDVALRCDPISGHVSLFWYQQALGQGPEFLTYFQNEAQLDKSGLPSDRFFAERPEGSVSTLKIQRTQQEDSAVYLCASRRQGGRDEKLFFGSGTQLSVL.